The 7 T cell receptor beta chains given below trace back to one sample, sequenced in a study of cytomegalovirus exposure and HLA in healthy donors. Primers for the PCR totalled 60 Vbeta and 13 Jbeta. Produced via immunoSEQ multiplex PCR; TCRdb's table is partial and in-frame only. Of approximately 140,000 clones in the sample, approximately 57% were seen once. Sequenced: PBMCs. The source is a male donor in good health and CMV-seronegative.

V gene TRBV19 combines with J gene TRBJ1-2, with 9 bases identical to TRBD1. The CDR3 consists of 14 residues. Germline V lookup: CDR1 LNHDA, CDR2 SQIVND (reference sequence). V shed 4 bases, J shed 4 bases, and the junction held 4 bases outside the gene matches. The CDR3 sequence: CASSRDRVRYGYTF. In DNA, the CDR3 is TGTGCCAGTAGTAGGGACAGGGTGCGCTATGGCTACACCTTC.

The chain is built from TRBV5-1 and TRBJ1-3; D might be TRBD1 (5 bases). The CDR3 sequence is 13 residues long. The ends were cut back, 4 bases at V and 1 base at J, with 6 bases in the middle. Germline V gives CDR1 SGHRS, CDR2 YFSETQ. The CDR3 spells CASSQGSGNTIYF. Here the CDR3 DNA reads TGCGCCAGCAGCCAGGGTTCTGGAAACACCATATATTTT.

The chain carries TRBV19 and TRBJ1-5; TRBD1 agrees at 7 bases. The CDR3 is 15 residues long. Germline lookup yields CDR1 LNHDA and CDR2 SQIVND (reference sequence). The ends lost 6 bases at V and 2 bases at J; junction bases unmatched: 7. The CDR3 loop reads CASRHRGGGNQPQHF. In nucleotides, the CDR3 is TGTGCCAGTAGACACAGGGGTGGTGGCAATCAGCCCCAGCATTTT. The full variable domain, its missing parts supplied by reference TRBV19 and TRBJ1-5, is DGGITQSPKYLFRKEGQNVTLSCEQNLNHDAMYWYRQDPGQGLRLIYYSQIVNDFQKGDIAEGYSVSREKKESFPLTVTSAQKNPTAFYLCASRHRGGGNQPQHFGDGTRLSIL.

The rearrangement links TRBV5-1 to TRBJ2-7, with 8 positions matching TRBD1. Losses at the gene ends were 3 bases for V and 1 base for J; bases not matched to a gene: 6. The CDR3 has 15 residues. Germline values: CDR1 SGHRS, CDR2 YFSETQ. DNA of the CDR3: TGCGCCAGCAGCTCCCAAGGACAGGGTTCCTACGAGCAGTACTTC. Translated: CASSSQGQGSYEQYF.

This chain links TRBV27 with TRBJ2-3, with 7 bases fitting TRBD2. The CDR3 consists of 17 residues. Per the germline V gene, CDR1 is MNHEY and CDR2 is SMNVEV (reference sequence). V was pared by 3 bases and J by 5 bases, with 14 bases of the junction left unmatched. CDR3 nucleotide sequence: TGTGCCAGCAGTTTGCGGACGGGGGGATTGCATAAAGATACGCAGTATTTT. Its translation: CASSLRTGGLHKDTQYF.

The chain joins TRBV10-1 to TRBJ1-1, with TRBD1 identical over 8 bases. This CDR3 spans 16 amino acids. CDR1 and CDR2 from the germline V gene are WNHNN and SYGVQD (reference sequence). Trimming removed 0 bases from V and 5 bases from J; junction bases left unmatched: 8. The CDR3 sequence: CASSESKMTGETEAFF. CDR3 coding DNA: TGCGCCAGCAGTGAGTCTAAAATGACAGGGGAAACTGAAGCTTTCTTT.

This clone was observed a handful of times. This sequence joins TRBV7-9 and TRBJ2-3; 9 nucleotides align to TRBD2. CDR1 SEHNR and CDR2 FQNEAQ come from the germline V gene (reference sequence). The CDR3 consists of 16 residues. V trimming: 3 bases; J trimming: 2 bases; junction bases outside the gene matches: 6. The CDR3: CASSFRSGGHTDTQYF. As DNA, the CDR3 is TGTGCCAGCAGCTTTCGGAGCGGGGGGCACACAGATACGCAGTATTTT.